This entry lists 8 T cell receptor beta chains sequenced from one sample in a study of Graves' ophthalmopathy and Graves' hyperthyroidism. Investigators amplified TCR beta CDR3 regions from RNA transcripts. A first-round RT-PCR used HTBI primers, followed by a second-round multiplex PCR. TCRdb itself ran the multiplex PCR reads through MiXCR, one entry per CDR3 protein. The data hold approximately 480,000 distinct CDR3 sequences, with around 15% observed a single time. The sequenced sample was blood. Every receptor here comes from a woman aged 25 to 45 with Graves' ophthalmopathy.

This clonotype was seen many times. The CDR3 here is CASSEDLMNTEAFF. The CDR3 bases are TGTGCCAGCAGTGAGGATTTAATGAACACTGAAGCTTTCTTT. The V gene is TRBV2, the J gene TRBJ1-1; D uncertain. The V gene lost 3 bases and the J gene lost 0 bases, with 8 bases spanning the gap. Germline V gene data show CDR1 as SNHLY and CDR2 as FYNNEI. The CDR3 extends over 14 amino acids.

In this sample, this clonotype turned up many times. The rearrangement links TRBV5-1 to TRBJ1-2; 10 bases map to TRBD1. Germline CDR1 is SGHRS and CDR2 is YFSETQ. This CDR3 contains 15 residues. J was trimmed by 7 bases and V by 4 bases; bases with no gene match: 10. The CDR3 protein is CASSLPPTGGFGYTF. The DNA of the CDR3 is TGCGCCAGCAGCCTACCACCGACAGGGGGCTTTGGCTACACCTTC.

A few counts support this clonotype. V usage is TRBV18 and J usage is TRBJ2-7; no definite D call. Germline V gene lookup returns CDR1 KGHSH and CDR2 LQKENI. V was cut by 3 bases and J by 6 bases, with 9 bases left in between. CDR3 length: 12 amino acids. The chain's CDR3 is CASSPAVGEQYF. CDR3 in DNA: TGTGCCAGCTCACCGGCCGTGGGCGAGCAGTACTTC.

At least ten counts were recorded for this clonotype. The rearrangement joins TRBV20-1 to TRBJ2-2, with 7 bases matching TRBD1. This CDR3 has 16 residues. Trimming cost V 2 bases and J 3 bases; bases outside gene matches: 9. The germline V gene has CDR1 DFQATT and CDR2 SNEGSKA (reference sequence). CDR3 region: CSARPLTQGDTGELFF. In DNA, the CDR3 is TGCAGTGCTAGACCACTGACCCAGGGGGACACCGGGGAGCTGTTTTTT.

This clonotype was detected ten times or more. The V gene is TRBV28, the J gene TRBJ1-5; TRBD1 matches at 8 bases. The V gene's germline CDR1 is MDHEN and CDR2 SYDVKM. The CDR3 totals 14 residues. V trimming: 10 bases; J trimming: 5 bases; junction bases outside the gene matches: 10. This CDR3 is CANAPGTGHQPQHF. For the CDR3, the DNA is TGTGCCAATGCGCCCGGGACAGGACATCAGCCCCAGCATTTT.

This clonotype was seen only once. Given a much more abundant clone one base away, this may be a read error. V is TRBV7-2 and J is TRBJ1-1; D not certain. From germline, CDR1 is SGHTA and CDR2 FQGNSA. This CDR3 region has 14 residues. V was cut by 8 bases and J by 5 bases, with 18 bases left in between. CDR3 amino acids: CASRPGGYVTEAFF. DNA for the CDR3: TGTGCCAGCCGCCCCGGCGGCTATGTAACTGAAGCTTTCTTT.

This clonotype was seen a few times. The missing conserved phenylalanine or tryptophan at the end of this CDR3 makes a read error likely. CDR3 amino acids: CASSLRSYEQYS. The DNA of the CDR3 is TGTGCCAGCAGTTTACGCTCCTACGAGCAGTACTCA. The chain has TRBV28 and TRBJ2-7, with no clear D. This CDR3 is 12 amino acids long. Germline V gene data show CDR1 as MDHEN and CDR2 as SYDVKM. Trimming took 2 bases from V and 0 from J, leaving 2 bases between them.

This clonotype was counted many times. The chain combines TRBV2 with TRBJ1-5; D gene unclear. Looked up from germline, CDR1 is SNHLY and CDR2 is FYNNEI. The CDR3 spans 12 residues. Trimming stripped 2 bases from V and 8 bases from J, with 7 bases between. The CDR3 loop is CASSERREPQHF. As DNA, the CDR3 is TGTGCCAGCAGTGAACGCCGGGAGCCCCAGCATTTT.